These 24 T cell receptor beta chains were sequenced from one sample in a study of vaccination and CD4 T cells after COVID-19. Which antigens these TCRs recognize remains unknown. With the Oncomine TCR Beta short-read assay, DNA from cultured CD4+ T cells was sequenced. In TCRdb, the PCR reads were re-called with MiXCR into one record per CDR3 protein. The sample records more than 13,000 distinct CDR3 sequences, 20% to 25% being singletons. Indicated treatment: approximately 9-day PBMC culture with coronavirus spike peptide pools or control peptides (ViraFEST assay). The sequencing here drew on CD4+ T cells from blood, cultured in vitro, taken before SARS-CoV-2 vaccination. These receptors originate from a human donor who received a COVID-19 vaccine.

This clonotype was seen a handful of times. V gene TRBV19 combines with J gene TRBJ2-7; D might be TRBD1 (5 bases). Between the trimmed V and J ends, which lost 11 bases and 2 bases, there was a span of 10 bases. This CDR3 is 11 amino acids long. Germline loops: CDR1 LNHDA, CDR2 SQIVND (reference sequence). DNA for the CDR3: TGTGCCGGCAGGGTTACCTACGAGCAGTACTTC. It codes for CAGRVTYEQYF.

By frequency in the sample, this clonotype is hyperexpanded. The V gene is TRBV6-1, the J gene TRBJ1-4; no definite D call. CDR3 length equals 14 residues. Trimming cost V 9 bases and J 2 bases, with 13 bases left between them. The V gene's germline CDR1 is MNHNS and CDR2 SASEGT. The CDR3 region is CASCPILTNEKLFF. DNA of the CDR3: TGTGCCAGTTGCCCGATTCTCACTAATGAAAAACTGTTTTTT.

This chain connects TRBV6-1 to TRBJ2-5; D is ambiguous. This CDR3 contains 13 residues. V lost 8 bases, J lost 0 bases, and 10 bases lay in between. The V gene's germline CDR1 is MNHNS and CDR2 SASEGT. The CDR3 here is CASSSSYQETQYF. Here the CDR3 DNA reads TGTGCCAGCTCCTCCTCGTACCAAGAGACCCAGTACTTC.

The count of this clonotype is one. The chain employs TRBV12-3 or TRBV12-4 and TRBJ2-7; 7 positions agree with TRBD1. The CDR3 totals 14 residues. With 4 bases clipped from V and 3 bases from J, the junction kept 6 bases outside the gene matches. CDR3: CASSSGTALYEQYF. DNA for the CDR3: TGTGCCAGCAGTTCCGGGACAGCCCTCTACGAGCAGTACTTC.

This sequence joins TRBV11-3 and TRBJ1-2; possibly TRBD1 for D (6 bases). Germline CDR1 reads SGHNT; CDR2 reads YENEEA. V gave up 5 bases and J gave up 2 bases, with 12 bases separating them. The CDR3 runs to 14 residues. CDR3 amino acids: CASSPRGGNYGYTF. CDR3 nucleotide sequence: TGTGCCAGCAGCCCAAGGGGGGGAAACTATGGCTACACCTTC.

The chain is built from TRBV18 and TRBJ1-2; D might be TRBD1 (6 bases). This CDR3 is built from 13 residues. Germline V gene data show CDR1 as KGHSH and CDR2 as LQKENI. V was pared by 8 bases and J by 3 bases, with 13 bases between. The CDR3 DNA is TGTGCCAGCCGACAGGACATGGACTATGGCTACACCTTC. Amino acid sequence: CASRQDMDYGYTF.

The chain links TRBV20-1 to TRBJ2-1; TRBD2 aligns across 7 bases. Germline CDR1 is DFQATT and CDR2 is SNEGSKA (reference sequence). CDR3 length: 14 residues. The V gene end was trimmed by 8 bases and the J gene end by 4 bases; junction bases not matched to a gene: 11. As DNA, the CDR3 is TGCAGTACCACCGGGACTACCTATTACAATGAGCAGTTCTTC. Residues: CSTTGTTYYNEQFF.

This rearrangement joins TRBV24-1 to TRBJ2-1; 10 nucleotides match TRBD2. Germline V lookup: CDR1 KGHDR, CDR2 SFDVKD. Trimming at V came to 5 bases and at J to 3 bases, leaving 6 bases not matched to a gene. This CDR3 has 16 residues. The CDR3 DNA reads TGTGCCACCAGTGCCATGCTAGCGGGGGACTACAATGAGCAGTTCTTC. Encoded protein: CATSAMLAGDYNEQFF.

The V call is TRBV19, the J call TRBJ2-1; no reliable D call. V lost 3 bases and J 6 bases, leaving 6 bases between the germline ends. The CDR3 loop spans 12 amino acids. CDR1 and CDR2 from the germline V gene are LNHDA and SQIVND (reference sequence). The CDR3 DNA follows: TGTGCCAGTAGTATGTTGGGCAATGAGCAGTTCTTC. Its translation: CASSMLGNEQFF.

The CDR3 is CASSSGPGQGVYTEAFF. The CDR3 DNA reads as TGTGCCAGCAGCTCGGGACCGGGACAGGGGGTTTACACTGAAGCTTTCTTT. The chain recombines TRBV5-4 with TRBJ1-1; TRBD1 agrees at 11 bases. The germline CDR1 and CDR2 sequences are SGHNT and YYREEE (reference sequence). CDR3 size: 17 residues. With V trimmed by 3 bases and J by 3 bases, 10 bases remained unmatched. The entire variable domain, with the rest obtained from reference TRBV5-4 and TRBJ1-1, is as follows: ETGVTQSPTHLIKTRGQQVTLRCSSQSGHNTVSWYQQALGQGPQFIFQYYREEENGRGNFPPRFSGLQFPNYSSELNVNALELDDSALYLCASSSGPGQGVYTEAFFGQGTRLTVV.

By its share, this clonotype is medium-sized. This sequence joins TRBV21-1 and TRBJ1-2; TRBD1, the D gene given by the table, was not confirmed from the DNA. TRBV21-1 is assigned pseudogene status. This CDR3 region has 15 residues. The CDR3 sequence: CASLLQGRSNYGYTF. CDR3 nucleotides: TGTGCCAGCCTTCTACAGGGGCGTTCTAACTATGGCTACACCTTC.

This clonotype has more than one count but fewer than ten. This sequence joins TRBV5-1 and TRBJ2-7; D is perhaps TRBD1 or TRBD2 (5 bases each). Germline V gene data show CDR1 as SGHRS and CDR2 as YFSETQ. The CDR3 totals 14 residues. Trimming removed 3 bases at V and 3 bases at J, with 13 bases between. CDR3 amino acids: CASSSGDGYYEQYF. The CDR3 region has the DNA TGCGCCAGCAGCTCCGGGGACGGGTACTACGAGCAGTACTTC.

This clonotype is medium-sized (0.01 to 0.1%) within its sample. The gene calls are TRBV11-3 and TRBJ2-3, with D possibly being TRBD1 (7 bases). Trimming stripped 1 base from V and 3 bases from J, with 17 bases between. There are 17 residues in the CDR3. Germline CDR1 reads SGHNT; CDR2 reads YENEEA. The CDR3: CASSLAFAGGNTDTQYF. CDR3 bases: TGTGCCAGCAGCTTAGCCTTTGCAGGGGGGAATACAGATACGCAGTATTTT.

V and J are TRBV27 and TRBJ1-1; D gene ambiguous. Germline assignment: CDR1 MNHEY and CDR2 SMNVEV (reference sequence). The length of the CDR3 is 13 residues. V gave up 8 bases and J gave up 3 bases, with 13 bases separating them. Here the CDR3 DNA reads TGTGCCAGCTCCTGGGAGAGGGACACTGAAGCTTTCTTT. Its protein is CASSWERDTEAFF.

In the case of this clonotype: Given the absence of the conserved phenylalanine or tryptophan at the CDR3 end, a read error is likely. CDR3 residues: CASSLDWATPTTQETQYY. The CDR3 nucleotides read TGTGCCAGCAGCTTAGATTGGGCGACTCCAACAACACAAGAGACCCAGTACTAC. The V gene is TRBV11-3, the J gene TRBJ2-5; D is uncertain. Between the trimmed V and J ends, which lost 0 bases and 2 bases, there was a span of 19 bases. Germline V lookup: CDR1 SGHNT, CDR2 YENEEA. This CDR3 region has 18 residues.

The chain combines TRBV5-4 with TRBJ2-2; the D is unclear. The ends were cut back, 0 bases at V and 4 bases at J, with 10 bases in the middle. Germline V gene sequence: CDR1 SGHNT, CDR2 YYREEE (reference sequence). This CDR3 has 15 amino acids. The CDR3 DNA sequence: TGTGCCAGCAGCTTGGAGCCCGCACGCACCGGGGAGCTGTTTTTT. This translates into CASSLEPARTGELFF. Combining the CDR3 with reference TRBV5-4 and TRBJ2-2 gives the whole variable domain ETGVTQSPTHLIKTRGQQVTLRCSSQSGHNTVSWYQQALGQGPQFIFQYYREEENGRGNFPPRFSGLQFPNYSSELNVNALELDDSALYLCASSLEPARTGELFFGEGSRLTVL.

This clonotype turned up a few times. CDR3 nucleotide sequence: TGTGCCAGCAGCTTATGGGACCTGGCTGGACAGACTAACTATGGCTACACCTTC. Translating it yields CASSLWDLAGQTNYGYTF. J is TRBJ1-2 and V is TRBV7-2; a possible D gene is TRBD1 (6 bases). The germline CDR1 and CDR2 sequences are SGHTA and FQGNSA. Trimming removed 2 bases from V and 0 bases from J, with 19 bases in between. The CDR3 contains 18 residues.

This clonotype was detected a few times. The rearrangement uses TRBV9 and TRBJ2-4, with D possibly TRBD2 on 6 matching bases. V lost 3 bases to trimming and J lost 6 bases, with 13 bases between them. The CDR3 is 14 amino acids. CDR1 and CDR2 from the germline V gene are SGDLS and YYNGEE. The CDR3 loop reads CASSAAGTLNIQYF. The CDR3 bases are TGTGCCAGCAGCGCAGCCGGGACTCTAAACATTCAGTACTTC. The full variable domain, with the rest looked up from reference TRBV9 and TRBJ2-4, is DSGVTQTPKHLITATGQRVTLRCSPRSGDLSVYWYQQSLDQGLQFLIQYYNGEERAKGNILERFSAQQFPDLHSELNLSSLELGDSALYFCASSAAGTLNIQYFGAGTRLSVL.

V is TRBV5-4 and J is TRBJ1-2, with D possibly being TRBD1 (5 bases). CDR1 is SGHNT and CDR2 is YYREEE in the germline V gene (reference sequence). The CDR3 runs to 15 residues. V lost 0 bases to trimming and J lost 4 bases, with 13 bases between them. The CDR3 region has the DNA TGTGCCAGCAGCTTGGTTGGGGGTTTACGCTATGGCTACACCTTC. Protein sequence: CASSLVGGLRYGYTF.

The chain couples TRBV21-1 to TRBJ1-4. TRBV21-1 counts as a pseudogene. The CDR3 totals 12 residues. The CDR3 reads CASSKGREKLFF. CDR3 nucleotides: TGTGCCAGCAGCAAGGGTAGGGAAAAACTGTTTTTT.

V gene TRBV12-3 or TRBV12-4 combines with J gene TRBJ1-1; a possible D gene is TRBD1 (6 bases). This CDR3 contains 12 residues. The V end was cut by 9 bases, the J end by 5 bases, with 13 bases between. The CDR3 loop is CASTGRGTEAFF. The CDR3 nucleotides read TGTGCCAGTACAGGGAGGGGTACTGAAGCTTTCTTT.

This clonotype was picked up a small number of times. The chain joins TRBV6-1 to TRBJ2-1; D is uncertain. Germline V gene data show CDR1 as MNHNS and CDR2 as SASEGT. Trimming pared 5 bases from V and 8 bases from J, leaving 7 bases between. The CDR3 has 11 residues. CDR3 amino acids: CASSRRHEQFF. In DNA form, the CDR3 reads TGTGCCAGCAGTCGTAGACATGAGCAGTTCTTC.

This clonotype was observed a few times. The chain carries TRBV12-3 or TRBV12-4 and TRBJ1-2; D ambiguous. This CDR3 contains 13 residues. Trimming shortened V by 7 bases and J by 2 bases, and 11 bases separated the two germline ends. The CDR3 DNA sequence: TGTGCCAGCACCCCCCTGGAGAACTATGGCTACACCTTC. This sequence encodes CASTPLENYGYTF.

By its share, this clonotype is medium-sized. The chain employs TRBV7-2 and TRBJ1-2, with 7 bases lining up with TRBD1. Germline V gene data show CDR1 as SGHTA and CDR2 as FQGNSA. This CDR3 comprises 15 residues. V was clipped by 2 bases and J by 4 bases; unmatched bases: 7. CDR3 sequence reads: CASSLSGQAFYGYTF. The CDR3 nucleotides are TGTGCCAGCAGCTTATCAGGACAGGCTTTCTATGGCTACACCTTC. Based on the CDR3 plus reference TRBV7-2 and TRBJ1-2, the full variable domain is GAGVSQSPSNKVTEKGKDVELRCDPISGHTALYWYRQSLGQGLEFLIYFQGNSAPDKSGLPSDRFSAERTGGSVSTLTIQRTQQEDSAVYLCASSLSGQAFYGYTFGSGTRLTVV.